Below, 21 T cell receptor beta chains from the same sample are listed, as sequenced in a study of T cell changes during pregnancy in multiple sclerosis (dated by TCRdb to the late 2010s). Library prep was done by the immunoSEQ multiplex PCR assay. TCRdb carries this immuneACCESS record with in-frame sequences only. Its versions omit some clonotypes, under half of them owing to an unresolved V gene in the studies checked, with the rest unexplained. A total of over 50,000 clones appear in this sample, about 83% of them only once. Together, the top ten hold over 4% of the sample. The sample consisted of peripheral blood from another person, used as feeder cells. The receptors were sampled from a human donor whose cells served as feeder cells for cultures in a pregnancy study.

The chain has TRBV30 and TRBJ1-2; a weak D match, TRBD1 (6 bases). Germline V gene sequence: CDR1 GTSNPN, CDR2 SVGIG (reference sequence). The CDR3 length is 16 residues. Deletions cut 5 bases from V and 6 bases from J, with 25 bases between. This CDR3 is CAWFRGKESRLNGYTF. The CDR3 nucleotides are TGTGCCTGGTTCAGGGGTAAGGAGTCCCGTCTGAATGGCTACACCTTC.

Only a few counts were recorded for this clone. J is TRBJ1-6 and V is TRBV7-9, with D possibly being TRBD1 (6 bases). The CDR3 runs to 15 residues. Trimming pared 6 bases from V and 6 bases from J, leaving 15 bases between. In germline, CDR1 is SEHNR, CDR2 FQNEAQ (reference sequence). This chain's CDR3 is CASRPGSGANSPLHF. As DNA, the CDR3 is TGTGCCAGCAGGCCCGGGTCAGGGGCTAATTCACCCCTCCACTTT.

The chain links TRBV6-1 to TRBJ2-2; perhaps TRBD2 as D (6 bases). In germline, CDR1 is MNHNS, CDR2 SASEGT. The CDR3 sequence is 15 residues long. With 5 bases removed from V and 0 bases from J, the gap between germline ends came to 10 bases. CDR3 coding DNA: TGTGCCAGCAGTTTCGGAGGGACGAACACCGGGGAGCTGTTTTTT. As protein: CASSFGGTNTGELFF.

The V call is TRBV29-1, the J call TRBJ1-2; no clear D gene. The CDR3 totals 14 residues. CDR1 is SQVTM and CDR2 is ANQGSEA in the germline V gene. V shed 0 bases and J shed 4 bases, with 12 bases lying between them. The CDR3 is CSVEDTGFGYGYTF. The CDR3 DNA is TGCAGCGTTGAAGATACCGGTTTTGGCTATGGCTACACCTTC.

The chain carries TRBV5-1 and TRBJ1-1, with D unclear. Germline CDR1 and CDR2: SGHRS and YFSETQ. V was clipped by 3 bases and J by 0 bases, with 9 bases between them. CDR3 size: 14 residues. DNA for the CDR3: TGCGCCAGCAGCTCCGACGGCATGAACACTGAAGCTTTCTTT. It encodes CASSSDGMNTEAFF.

This clone has just a few counts. This sequence joins TRBV4-1 and TRBJ2-5, with D unclear. CDR1 MGHRA and CDR2 YSYEKL come from the germline V gene. Trimming took 0 bases from V and 0 from J, leaving 2 bases between them. CDR3 length: 13 amino acids. The CDR3 protein is CASSQEYQETQYF. The CDR3 nucleotides read TGCGCCAGCAGCCAAGAGTACCAAGAGACCCAGTACTTC.

The chain recombines TRBV19 with TRBJ2-1; D is possibly TRBD1 (5 bases). The germline V gene has CDR1 LNHDA and CDR2 SQIVND (reference sequence). The CDR3 has 13 residues. Trimming removed 3 bases from V and 10 bases from J, with 13 bases in between. The CDR3 is CASSIPGNQEQFF. The CDR3 DNA is TGTGCCAGTAGTATCCCAGGGAATCAAGAGCAGTTCTTC. Filled out from reference TRBV19 and TRBJ2-1, the complete variable domain reads DGGITQSPKYLFRKEGQNVTLSCEQNLNHDAMYWYRQDPGQGLRLIYYSQIVNDFQKGDIAEGYSVSREKKESFPLTVTSAQKNPTAFYLCASSIPGNQEQFFGPGTRLTVL.

The V gene is TRBV7-2, the J gene TRBJ1-6; TRBD1 matches 7 bases. Germline CDR1 SGHTA, CDR2 FQGNSA. J gave up 6 bases and V 1 base, and 3 bases lay outside the gene matches. CDR3 size: 15 residues. CDR3 in DNA: TGTGCCAGCAGCTTAGAGGGACAGATTAATTCACCCCTCCACTTT. Residues: CASSLEGQINSPLHF.

The chain links TRBV4-2 to TRBJ1-6; D unclear. The V end was cut by 0 bases, the J end by 5 bases, with 11 bases between. The CDR3 extends over 16 amino acids. The germline V gene encodes CDR1 LGHNA and CDR2 YNFKEQ. The CDR3 is CASSQDQDLDNSPLHF. The CDR3 DNA reads TGTGCCAGCAGCCAAGACCAGGATCTGGATAATTCACCCCTCCACTTT.

The CDR3 loop is CASSLGGNNQPQHF. Written as DNA, the CDR3 is TGTGCCAGCAGCTTAGGGGGGAACAATCAGCCCCAGCATTTT. The V call is TRBV7-9, the J call TRBJ1-5; D is perhaps TRBD1 (5 bases). The V and J ends lost 1 base and 3 bases respectively, with 7 bases between them. The V gene's germline CDR1 is SEHNR and CDR2 FQNEAQ (reference sequence). The CDR3 sequence is 14 residues long.

The chain couples TRBV5-4 to TRBJ2-3, with D unresolved. Germline-derived CDR1 and CDR2 are SGHNT and YYREEE (reference sequence). The CDR3 is made up of 13 amino acids. DNA for the CDR3: TGTGCGTCGCGGCGAGCCCTCACAGATACGCAGTATTTT. As protein: CASRRALTDTQYF.

The genes are TRBV28 and TRBJ1-2; D unresolved. Trimming left V 3 bases short and J 3 bases short, with 8 bases between. CDR1 MDHEN and CDR2 SYDVKM come from the germline V gene. CDR3 length: 13 residues. The CDR3 spells CASSFSVYYGYTF. CDR3 bases: TGTGCCAGCAGTTTTTCCGTTTACTATGGCTACACCTTC.

The chain employs TRBV7-2 and TRBJ2-7; D ambiguous. From germline, CDR1 is SGHTA and CDR2 FQGNSA. Between the trimmed V and J ends, which lost 1 base and 3 bases, there was a span of 1 base. CDR3 length: 11 amino acids. The DNA for the CDR3 is TGTGCCAGCAGCTTAGACTACGAGCAGTACTTC. It encodes CASSLDYEQYF.

The rearrangement uses TRBV4-1 and TRBJ2-3; possible D gene TRBD2, 5 bases. CDR1 and CDR2 from the germline V gene are MGHRA and YSYEKL. Trimming left V 0 bases short and J 5 bases short, with 15 bases between. The CDR3 consists of 16 residues. The CDR3 nucleotides are TGCGCCAGCAGCCAAGAGCGGGCCGGCGGAGGAGATACGCAGTATTTT. It encodes CASSQERAGGGDTQYF.

The chain joins TRBV2 to TRBJ2-7; D unclear. The CDR3 contains 13 residues. The ends were cut back, 0 bases at V and 9 bases at J, with 12 bases in the middle. Germline V gives CDR1 SNHLY, CDR2 FYNNEI. The CDR3 sequence: CASSEALGGAQYF. As DNA, the CDR3 is TGTGCCAGCAGTGAAGCGCTCGGTGGAGCGCAGTACTTC.

The chain has TRBV21-1 and TRBJ1-1; TRBD1 is taken as the D call from the table, unchecked against the DNA. TRBV21-1 is a known pseudogene. CDR3 length: 16 amino acids. The CDR3 loop is CASSKIRGDRNTEAFF. The CDR3 DNA reads TGTGCCAGCAGCAAAATTAGGGGCGACCGAAACACTGAAGCTTTCTTT.

The chain couples TRBV20-1 to TRBJ1-3; the D is unclear. This CDR3 is built from 11 residues. V dropped 1 base and J dropped 4 bases, with 2 bases sitting between them. Germline-derived CDR1 and CDR2 are DFQATT and SNEGSKA (reference sequence). The CDR3 sequence: CSARAGNTIYF. Written as DNA, the CDR3 is TGCAGTGCTAGAGCGGGAAACACCATATATTTT.

The chain uses TRBV7-2 and TRBJ2-3; D is uncertain. V was clipped by 3 bases and J by 2 bases, with 12 bases between them. Germline loops: CDR1 SGHTA, CDR2 FQGNSA. The CDR3 is 15 amino acids. The DNA for the CDR3 is TGTGCCAGCAGCTTGACCAGAACCCTCACAGATACGCAGTATTTT. Translated, it gives CASSLTRTLTDTQYF.

The gene calls are TRBV18 and TRBJ2-7; D possibly corresponds to TRBD1 (6 bases). V was trimmed by 3 bases and J by 3 bases, leaving 12 bases between them. The CDR3 runs to 14 residues. Germline loops: CDR1 KGHSH, CDR2 LQKENI. The CDR3: CASSPSRDNYEQYF. DNA for the CDR3: TGTGCCAGCTCACCGTCCCGGGACAACTACGAGCAGTACTTC.

The CDR3 reads CASRHNRVTEAFF. As DNA, the CDR3 is TGTGCCAGCAGGCACAACAGGGTTACTGAAGCTTTCTTT. The chain couples TRBV6-5 to TRBJ1-1; perhaps TRBD1 as D (6 bases). The CDR3 runs to 13 residues. The germline CDR1 and CDR2 sequences are MNHEY and SVGAGI. V shed 6 bases and J shed 5 bases, with 13 bases lying between them.

CDR3 nucleotides: TGTGCCAGCAGCCCCCGATCCGGGACTAGCGGGTTGGGCGAGCAGTACTTC. Its translation: CASSPRSGTSGLGEQYF. This chain uses TRBV9 with TRBJ2-7, with 12 bases fitting TRBD2. The CDR3 is 17 amino acids. V lost 4 bases, J lost 6 bases, and 14 bases stayed unmatched. Germline lookup yields CDR1 SGDLS and CDR2 YYNGEE.